This TCR beta chain was found in a study of blood T cell repertoires in COVID-19. Only one count was recorded for this clone. This same CDR3 is encoded by further DNA sequences in the sample. TCRdb's copy holds only in-frame clones and misses some; the assay was immunoSEQ multiplex PCR. The data show about 260,000 clones, with 85% to 90% seen just once and over 4% held by the top ten. The CDR3 is 15 residues long. Germline V gene sequence: CDR1 SEHNR, CDR2 FQNEAQ (reference sequence). Trimming cost V 1 base and J 4 bases; bases outside gene matches: 3. The sequenced sample consisted of peripheral blood. The receptor was derived from a woman aged 55-69 years with COVID-19, enrolled during active disease. This sequence joins TRBV7-9 and TRBJ2-1, with 8 bases aligning to TRBD2. As DNA, the CDR3 is TGTGCCAGCAGCTTAGTAGCGGGGTCTTACAATGAGCAGTTCTTC. It is translated as CASSLVAGSYNEQFF.